The 15 T cell receptor beta chains given below trace back to one sample, sequenced in a study of blood T cell repertoires in COVID-19. Data came from immunoSEQ multiplex PCR; TCRdb stores just in-frame clones and leaves some out. The sample shows around 190,000 clones, more than 75% of them seen only once. The sample was PBMCs or T cells enriched from blood (not recorded which). The origin of the receptors is a man aged 35-49 years with acute COVID-19.

This clone is a singleton in its sample. The chain has TRBV6-5 and TRBJ2-4; 8 nucleotides agree with TRBD1. CDR3 length equals 14 residues. After removal of 2 bases from V and 6 bases from J, the junction contained 3 bases not matched to a gene. Per the germline V gene, CDR1 is MNHEY and CDR2 is SVGAGI. In nucleotides, the CDR3 is TGTGCCAGCAGTTACACGCAGGGGGCAAACATTCAGTACTTC. It yields the protein CASSYTQGANIQYF.

This sequence joins TRBV2 and TRBJ2-1; D is possibly TRBD2 (8 bases). CDR1 is SNHLY, CDR2 FYNNEI, per germline. CDR3 length: 16 amino acids. V was trimmed by 4 bases and J by 0 bases, leaving 13 bases between them. The CDR3 is CASSARGTSSYNEQFF. The CDR3 coding sequence is TGTGCCAGCAGTGCCAGGGGGACTAGCTCCTACAATGAGCAGTTCTTC.

For the CDR3, the DNA is TGTGCCACCAGCAGCCCCCTAGGGGTCGCGGAGACCCAGTACTTC. It is translated as CATSSPLGVAETQYF. The J gene is TRBJ2-5, the V gene TRBV15; D is possibly TRBD1 (5 bases). The germline V and J ends were trimmed by 3 bases and 5 bases, with 16 bases remaining between them. There are 15 residues in the CDR3. The germline V gene encodes CDR1 LNHNV and CDR2 YYDKDF (reference sequence).

This sequence joins TRBV18 and TRBJ1-2; D call uncertain. The CDR3 contains 14 residues. The V end lost 0 bases, the J end lost 4 bases, and 9 bases lay between the germline ends. Germline V lookup: CDR1 KGHSH, CDR2 LQKENI. CDR3 loop: CASSPPAETYGYTF. The DNA of the CDR3 is TGTGCCAGCTCACCACCGGCCGAAACCTATGGCTACACCTTC.

The chain recombines TRBV5-1 with TRBJ1-1; D is possibly TRBD1 (5 bases). The CDR3 has 15 residues. The ends were cut back, 0 bases at V and 6 bases at J, with 15 bases in the middle. Germline V gives CDR1 SGHRS, CDR2 YFSETQ. Here the CDR3 reads CASSLVSGGGAEAFF. The CDR3 DNA sequence: TGCGCCAGCAGCTTGGTTAGCGGGGGTGGCGCTGAAGCTTTCTTT.

This clone came up many times. The CDR3 protein is CASSRGLATHEQYF. CDR3 bases: TGTGCCAGCAGCCGGGGACTAGCCACCCACGAGCAGTACTTC. The rearrangement uses TRBV5-4 and TRBJ2-7, with 9 bases that match TRBD2. Unmatched junction bases numbered 7, after V lost 4 bases and J lost 5 bases. CDR1 and CDR2 (germline): SGHNT, YYREEE (reference sequence). The CDR3 has 14 amino acids.

CDR3 nucleotide sequence: TGTGCCAGCAGTGAATTAGTAGCGGAAGCAGATACGCAGTATTTT. This gives the protein CASSELVAEADTQYF. V usage is TRBV6-1 and J usage is TRBJ2-3; the D gene is possibly TRBD2 (6 bases). The CDR3 consists of 15 residues. Looked up from germline, CDR1 is MNHNS and CDR2 is SASEGT. Trimming took 2 bases from V and 4 from J, leaving 13 bases between them.

The chain combines TRBV5-6 with TRBJ1-4, with D unresolved. Germline V lookup: CDR1 SGHDT, CDR2 YYEEEE. V lost 0 bases and J 8 bases, leaving 17 bases between the germline ends. The CDR3 totals 16 residues. The CDR3 protein is CASSLGVRPGKEKLFF. The CDR3 nucleotides read TGTGCCAGCAGCTTGGGGGTCCGACCGGGGAAAGAAAAACTGTTTTTT. Complete variable domain (other parts from reference TRBV5-6 and TRBJ1-4): DAGVTQSPTHLIKTRGQQVTLRCSPKSGHDTVSWYQQALGQGPQFIFQYYEEEERQRGNFPDRFSGHQFPNYSSELNVNALLLGDSALYLCASSLGVRPGKEKLFFGSGTQLSVL.

The genes are TRBV24-1 and TRBJ2-1; tentatively, D is TRBD1 (5 bases). Trimming cost V 4 bases and J 9 bases, with 12 bases left between them. This CDR3 spans 13 amino acids. CDR1 and CDR2 from the germline V gene are KGHDR and SFDVKD. CDR3 protein: CATSDPGQVEQFF. In DNA form, the CDR3 reads TGTGCCACCAGTGACCCTGGACAAGTTGAGCAGTTCTTC.

The chain has TRBV29-1 and TRBJ1-2; no reliable D call. The CDR3 has 12 amino acids. V lost 0 bases, J lost 4 bases, and 6 bases lay in between. CDR1 and CDR2 (germline): SQVTM, ANQGSEA. CDR3 in DNA: TGCAGCGTTGAAGACGTCTTCTATGGCTACACCTTC. Translating it yields CSVEDVFYGYTF.

This sequence joins TRBV5-1 and TRBJ2-7; D remains unclear. The germline V and J ends were trimmed by 8 bases and 0 bases, with 12 bases remaining between them. CDR3 length: 13 residues. CDR1 and CDR2 (germline): SGHRS, YFSETQ. The CDR3 here is CASAVDVSYEQYF. The CDR3 DNA follows: TGCGCCAGTGCGGTTGACGTCTCCTACGAGCAGTACTTC.

V is TRBV18 and J is TRBJ1-1; TRBD1 aligns across 7 bases. The CDR3 extends over 13 amino acids. Germline lookup yields CDR1 KGHSH and CDR2 LQKENI. The V gene end was trimmed by 3 bases and the J gene end by 7 bases; junction bases not matched to a gene: 5. The CDR3 DNA reads TGTGCCAGCTCACCTACGGGACAGTATGAAGCTTTCTTT. This codes for CASSPTGQYEAFF.

This chain connects TRBV24-1 to TRBJ2-1; 7 nucleotides match TRBD1. Germline V gene lookup returns CDR1 KGHDR and CDR2 SFDVKD. With V trimmed by 4 bases and J by 0 bases, 2 bases remained unmatched. The CDR3 length is 15 residues. The CDR3 nucleotides are TGTGCCACCAGTGAACCAGGGGGCTCCTACAATGAGCAGTTCTTC. It yields the protein CATSEPGGSYNEQFF.

The chain combines TRBV5-1 with TRBJ2-1, with 11 bases lining up with TRBD2. The length of the CDR3 is 15 residues. From germline, CDR1 is SGHRS and CDR2 YFSETQ. The V segment lost 0 bases and the J segment 8 bases; nucleotides outside the gene matches: 4. The CDR3 protein is CASSLVAGGIDEQFF. CDR3 DNA sequence: TGCGCCAGCAGCTTGGTAGCGGGAGGGATAGATGAGCAGTTCTTC.

The rearrangement uses TRBV19 and TRBJ1-2; D might be TRBD1 (5 bases). The CDR3 length is 15 residues. V dropped 3 bases and J dropped 5 bases, with 16 bases sitting between them. CDR1 LNHDA and CDR2 SQIVND come from the germline V gene (reference sequence). The CDR3 protein is CASSIQGIASYGYTF. In nucleotides, the CDR3 is TGTGCCAGTAGTATTCAGGGAATCGCATCTTATGGCTACACCTTC.